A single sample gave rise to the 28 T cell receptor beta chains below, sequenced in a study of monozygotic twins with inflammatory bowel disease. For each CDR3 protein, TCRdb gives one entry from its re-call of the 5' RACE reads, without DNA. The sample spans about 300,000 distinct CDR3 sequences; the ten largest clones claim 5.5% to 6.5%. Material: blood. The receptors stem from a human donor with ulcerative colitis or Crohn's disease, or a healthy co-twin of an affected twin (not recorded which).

The CDR3 sequence: CASSEASGGTYEQYF. This chain connects TRBV7-8 to TRBJ2-7; TCRdb lists TRBD2, though no DNA is available to test this call. Germline CDR1 reads SGHVS; CDR2 reads FQNEAQ. The CDR3 runs to 15 residues. Full variable domain (outside the CDR3, taken from reference TRBV7-8 and TRBJ2-7): GAGVSQSPRYKVAKRGQDVALRCDPISGHVSLFWYQQALGQGPEFLTYFQNEAQLDKSGLPSDRFFAERPEGSVSTLKIQRTQQEDSAVYLCASSEASGGTYEQYFGPGTRLTVT.

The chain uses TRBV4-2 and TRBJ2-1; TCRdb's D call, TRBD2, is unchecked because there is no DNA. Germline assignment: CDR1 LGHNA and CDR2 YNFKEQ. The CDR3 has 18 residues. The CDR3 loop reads CASSQEVLASRLGTEQFF.

The CDR3 sequence is CASSQLDHRGEQYF. The chain uses TRBV4-2 and TRBJ2-7; the D call of TRBD2 rests on TCRdb alone, since no DNA is present to check it. Germline CDR1 reads LGHNA; CDR2 reads YNFKEQ. The CDR3 spans 14 residues.

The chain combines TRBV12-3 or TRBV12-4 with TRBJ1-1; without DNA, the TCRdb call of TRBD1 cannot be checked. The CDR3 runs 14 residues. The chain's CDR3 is CASSFGQGDSEAFF.

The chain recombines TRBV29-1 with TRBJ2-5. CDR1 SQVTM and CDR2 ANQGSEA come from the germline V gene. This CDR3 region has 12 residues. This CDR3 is CSVEYFAETQYF.

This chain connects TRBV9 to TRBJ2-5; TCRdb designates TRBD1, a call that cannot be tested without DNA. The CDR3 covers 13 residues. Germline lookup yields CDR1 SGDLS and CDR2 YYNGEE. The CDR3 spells CASSVAGGATQYF.

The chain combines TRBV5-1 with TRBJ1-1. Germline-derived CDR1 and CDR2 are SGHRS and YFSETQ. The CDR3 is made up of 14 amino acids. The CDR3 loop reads CASSWGEVTTEAFF.

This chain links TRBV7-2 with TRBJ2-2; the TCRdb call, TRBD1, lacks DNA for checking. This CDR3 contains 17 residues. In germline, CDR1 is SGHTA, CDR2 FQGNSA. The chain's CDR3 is CASSWKDRSSNTGELFF.

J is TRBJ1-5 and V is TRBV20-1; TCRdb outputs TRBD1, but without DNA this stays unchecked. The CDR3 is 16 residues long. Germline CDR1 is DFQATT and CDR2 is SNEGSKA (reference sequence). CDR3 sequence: CSATSQGVISNQPQHF.

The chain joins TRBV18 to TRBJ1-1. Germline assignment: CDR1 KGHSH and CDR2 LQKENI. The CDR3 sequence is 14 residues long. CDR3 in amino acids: CASSPEFGPYEAFF.

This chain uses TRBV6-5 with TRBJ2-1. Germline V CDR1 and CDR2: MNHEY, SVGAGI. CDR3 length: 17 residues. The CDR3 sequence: CASSYSAETHTHNEQFF.

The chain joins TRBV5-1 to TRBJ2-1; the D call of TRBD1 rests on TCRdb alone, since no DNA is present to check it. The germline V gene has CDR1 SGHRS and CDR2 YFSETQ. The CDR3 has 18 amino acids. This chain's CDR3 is CASSFGGLRRDRNNEQFF.

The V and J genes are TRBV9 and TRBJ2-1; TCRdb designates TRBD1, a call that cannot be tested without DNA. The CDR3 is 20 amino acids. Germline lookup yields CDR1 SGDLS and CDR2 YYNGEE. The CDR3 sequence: CASSVAFGQGVGSGYNEQFF.

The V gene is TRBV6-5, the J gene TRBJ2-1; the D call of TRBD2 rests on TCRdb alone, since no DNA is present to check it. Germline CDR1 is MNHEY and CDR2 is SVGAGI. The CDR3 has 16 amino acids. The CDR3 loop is CASSLTGTSSYNEQFF.

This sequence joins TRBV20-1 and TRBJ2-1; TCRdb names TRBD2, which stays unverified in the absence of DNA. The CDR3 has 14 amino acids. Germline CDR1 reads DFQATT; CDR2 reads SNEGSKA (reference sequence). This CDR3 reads CSARTSYFTNEQFF.

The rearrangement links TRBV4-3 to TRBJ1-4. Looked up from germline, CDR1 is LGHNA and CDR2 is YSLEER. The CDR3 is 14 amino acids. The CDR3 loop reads CASSQERDRRKLFF.

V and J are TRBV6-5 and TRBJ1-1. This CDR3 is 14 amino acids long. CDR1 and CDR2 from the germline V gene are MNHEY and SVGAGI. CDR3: CASSYAGQNTEAFF.

CDR3 residues: CSVEAGTYYGYTF. This chain uses TRBV29-1 with TRBJ1-2; TCRdb calls TRBD1, which cannot be checked without DNA. The CDR3 runs to 13 residues. The V gene's germline CDR1 is SQVTM and CDR2 ANQGSEA.

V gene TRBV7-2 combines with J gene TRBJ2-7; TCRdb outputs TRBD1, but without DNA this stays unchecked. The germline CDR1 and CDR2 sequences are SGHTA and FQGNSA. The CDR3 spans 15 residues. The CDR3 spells CASSLGQGARYEQYF. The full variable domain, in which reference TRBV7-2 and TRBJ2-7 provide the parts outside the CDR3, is GAGVSQSPSNKVTEKGKDVELRCDPISGHTALYWYRQSLGQGLEFLIYFQGNSAPDKSGLPSDRFSAERTGGSVSTLTIQRTQQEDSAVYLCASSLGQGARYEQYFGPGTRLTVT.

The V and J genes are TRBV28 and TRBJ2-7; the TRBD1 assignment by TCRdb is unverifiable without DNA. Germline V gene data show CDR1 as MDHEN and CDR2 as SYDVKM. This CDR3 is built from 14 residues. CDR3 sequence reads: CASSLRQGLYEQYF. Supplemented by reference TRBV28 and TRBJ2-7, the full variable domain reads DVKVTQSSRYLVKRTGEKVFLECVQDMDHENMFWYRQDPGLGLRLIYFSYDVKMKEKGDIPEGYSVSREKKERFSLILESASTNQTSMYLCASSLRQGLYEQYFGPGTRLTVT.

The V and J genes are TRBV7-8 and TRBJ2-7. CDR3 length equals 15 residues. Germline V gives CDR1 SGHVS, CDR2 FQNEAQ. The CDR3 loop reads CASSLRVAIRYEQYF.

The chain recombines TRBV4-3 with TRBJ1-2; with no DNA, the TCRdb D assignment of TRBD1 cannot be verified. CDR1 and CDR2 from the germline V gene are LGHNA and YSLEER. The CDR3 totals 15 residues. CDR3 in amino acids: CASSQQQGTNYGYTF.

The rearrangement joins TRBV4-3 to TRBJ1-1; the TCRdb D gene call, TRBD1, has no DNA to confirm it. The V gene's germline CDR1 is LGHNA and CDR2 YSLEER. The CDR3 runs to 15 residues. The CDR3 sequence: CASSQSPTGATEAFF.

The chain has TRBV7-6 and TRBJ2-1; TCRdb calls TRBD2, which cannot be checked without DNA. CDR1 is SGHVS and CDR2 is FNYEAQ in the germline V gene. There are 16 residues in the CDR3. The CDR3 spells CASSLAAGFSGNEQFF.

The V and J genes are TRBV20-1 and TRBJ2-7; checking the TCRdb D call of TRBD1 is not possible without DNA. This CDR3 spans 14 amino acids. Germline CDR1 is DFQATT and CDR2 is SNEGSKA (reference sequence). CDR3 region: CSASGDRGIYEQYF.

The chain's CDR3 is CASSLLEGISGYTF. The chain employs TRBV11-2 and TRBJ1-2. CDR1 and CDR2 from the germline V gene are SGHAT and FQNNGV. This CDR3 has 14 amino acids.

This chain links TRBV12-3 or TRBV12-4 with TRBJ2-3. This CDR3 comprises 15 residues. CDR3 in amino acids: CASRIGVLTTDTQYF.

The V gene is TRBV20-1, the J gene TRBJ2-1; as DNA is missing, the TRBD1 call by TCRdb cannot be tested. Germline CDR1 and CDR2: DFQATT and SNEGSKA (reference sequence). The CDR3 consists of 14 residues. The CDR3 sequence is CSAGTGELRNEQFF.